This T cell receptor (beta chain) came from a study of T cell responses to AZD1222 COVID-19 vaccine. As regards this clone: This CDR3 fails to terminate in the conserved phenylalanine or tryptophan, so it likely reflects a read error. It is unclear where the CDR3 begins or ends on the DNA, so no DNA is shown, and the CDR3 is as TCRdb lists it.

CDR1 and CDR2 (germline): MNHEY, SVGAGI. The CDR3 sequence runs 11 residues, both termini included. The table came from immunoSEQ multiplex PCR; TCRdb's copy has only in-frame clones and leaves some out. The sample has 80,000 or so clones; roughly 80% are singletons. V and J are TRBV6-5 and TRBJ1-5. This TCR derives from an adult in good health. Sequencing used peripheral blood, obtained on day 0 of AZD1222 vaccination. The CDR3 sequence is CASSQAGSHLL.